Each of the 12 T cell receptor beta chains below was sequenced from the same sample in a study of T cell responses to AZD1222 COVID-19 vaccine. Libraries were prepared by immunoSEQ multiplex PCR; TCRdb keeps only in-frame clonotypes and omits some of them. This sample has about 99,000 clones; about 88% occur once, and the top ten carry around 20%. Here the sequenced sample was peripheral blood, taken on day 0 of AZD1222 vaccination. The receptors derive from an adult in good health.

DNA of the CDR3: TGTGCCAGCAGTGAAAGGCGTAGCTCCTACGAGCAGTACTTC. Amino acids: CASSERRSSYEQYF. The chain employs TRBV2 and TRBJ2-7; no clear D gene. Germline V lookup: CDR1 SNHLY, CDR2 FYNNEI. V dropped 2 bases and J dropped 0 bases, with 8 bases sitting between them. The CDR3 is made up of 14 amino acids.

The rearrangement uses TRBV2 and TRBJ2-3, with 8 bases aligning to TRBD1. The germline V gene encodes CDR1 SNHLY and CDR2 FYNNEI. The CDR3 spans 15 residues. The V segment lost 4 bases and the J segment 4 bases; nucleotides outside the gene matches: 7. The CDR3 protein is CASSVAGGAADTQYF. The CDR3 DNA follows: TGTGCCAGCAGTGTAGCAGGGGGCGCGGCAGATACGCAGTATTTT. Together with reference TRBV2 and TRBJ2-3, the CDR3 gives the full variable domain: EPEVTQTPSHQVTQMGQEVILRCVPISNHLYFYWYRQILGQKVEFLVSFYNNEISEKSEIFDDQFSVERPDGSNFTLKIRSTKLEDSAMYFCASSVAGGAADTQYFGPGTRLTVL.

The chain links TRBV9 to TRBJ2-3; 7 bases fit TRBD2. The CDR3 spans 16 residues. Per the germline V gene, CDR1 is SGDLS and CDR2 is YYNGEE. Unmatched junction bases numbered 9, after V lost 3 bases and J lost 2 bases. DNA for the CDR3: TGTGCCAGCAGCGGCGTAGTGGGGGGGAACACAGATACGCAGTATTTT. It yields the protein CASSGVVGGNTDTQYF.

This chain uses TRBV2 with TRBJ2-2, with 7 bases matching TRBD1. Germline loops: CDR1 SNHLY, CDR2 FYNNEI. J was trimmed by 6 bases and V by 7 bases; bases with no gene match: 5. This CDR3 has 13 amino acids. CDR3 DNA sequence: TGTGCCAGCAAAGGACAGGTCGCCGGGGAGCTGTTTTTT. As protein: CASKGQVAGELFF.

A note on this clone: At one end, the junction sequence differs from germline, possibly due to a read error. V gene TRBV7-2 combines with J gene TRBJ2-7; 7 bases are a match to TRBD2. Per the germline V gene, CDR1 is SGHTA and CDR2 is FQGNSA. The CDR3 is made up of 14 amino acids. This CDR3 is CASSLAVSSYEQYF. The CDR3 DNA sequence: TGTGCCAGCAGCCTAGCGGTTAGCTCCTACGAGCAGTACTTC.

V gene TRBV6-5 combines with J gene TRBJ2-1, with TRBD2 as a possible D gene (5 bases). Germline CDR1 and CDR2: MNHEY and SVGAGI. The ends were cut back, 6 bases at V and 3 bases at J, with 9 bases in the middle. This CDR3 contains 13 residues. The CDR3 loop reads CASRGSIYNEQFF. DNA for the CDR3: TGTGCCAGCAGGGGGAGCATCTACAATGAGCAGTTCTTC.

This sequence joins TRBV29-1 and TRBJ1-2; D is ambiguous. Per the germline V gene, CDR1 is SQVTM and CDR2 is ANQGSEA. This CDR3 is 15 amino acids long. The V end lost 0 bases, the J end lost 8 bases, and 19 bases lay between the germline ends. CDR3 coding DNA: TGCAGCGTTGAAGATCATGAAGGCCCTCAAGGCGGCTACACCTTC. Protein product: CSVEDHEGPQGGYTF.

This clone was found a few times. The V call is TRBV5-4, the J call TRBJ1-1, with D uncertain. The CDR3 consists of 15 residues. Germline CDR1 is SGHNT and CDR2 is YYREEE (reference sequence). V was pared by 3 bases and J by 1 base, with 13 bases between. The CDR3: CASSWGQESNTEAFF. As DNA, the CDR3 is TGTGCCAGCAGCTGGGGTCAGGAATCGAACACTGAAGCTTTCTTT. Full variable domain (rest looked up from reference TRBV5-4 and TRBJ1-1): ETGVTQSPTHLIKTRGQQVTLRCSSQSGHNTVSWYQQALGQGPQFIFQYYREEENGRGNFPPRFSGLQFPNYSSELNVNALELDDSALYLCASSWGQESNTEAFFGQGTRLTVV.

Written as DNA, the CDR3 is TGTGCCTGGGCCCAGGGGCCCAATCAGCCCCAGCATTTT. This gives the protein CAWAQGPNQPQHF. The chain recombines TRBV30 with TRBJ1-5; maybe TRBD1 (6 bases). There are 13 residues in the CDR3. V lost 5 bases and J lost 3, with 11 bases in between. Germline assignment: CDR1 GTSNPN and CDR2 SVGIG (reference sequence).

This chain links TRBV3-1 (or the pseudogene TRBV3-2) with TRBJ2-5, with D unclear. This CDR3 region has 12 residues. The germline V and J ends were trimmed by 1 base and 5 bases, with 5 bases remaining between them. Germline V lookup: CDR1 LGHDT, CDR2 YNNKEL (reference sequence). The DNA for the CDR3 is TGTGCCAGCAGCCAAGTCACGGAGACCCAGTACTTC. Protein product: CASSQVTETQYF.

CDR3 DNA sequence: TGTGCCTGGAGTCGAACATCTAGTGGCGAGCAGTACTTC. Translation: CAWSRTSSGEQYF. The gene calls are TRBV30 and TRBJ2-7, with D unclear. The CDR3 spans 13 residues. The V end lost 2 bases, the J end lost 6 bases, and 14 bases lay between the germline ends. Per the germline V gene, CDR1 is GTSNPN and CDR2 is SVGIG (reference sequence).

This sequence joins TRBV27 and TRBJ2-2; D is possibly TRBD1 (6 bases). The CDR3 spans 16 residues. Per the germline V gene, CDR1 is MNHEY and CDR2 is SMNVEV (reference sequence). Between the trimmed V and J ends, which lost 5 bases and 0 bases, there was a span of 13 bases. The CDR3 region is CASSASGTSNTGELFF. The CDR3 region has the DNA TGTGCCAGCAGTGCTTCCGGGACATCGAACACCGGGGAGCTGTTTTTT.